These 3 T cell receptor beta chains came from one sample sequenced in a study of cytomegalovirus exposure and HLA in healthy donors. The PCR made use of 60 Vbeta and 13 Jbeta primers. Sequenced by immunoSEQ multiplex PCR; TCRdb stores in-frame clones only, minus some. The data hold 110,000 to 150,000 clones, with 84% observed a single time. Sample: PBMCs. The origin of the receptors is a boy aged 2 to 9 in good health and CMV-seronegative.

The chain employs TRBV5-4 and TRBJ2-1; possible D gene TRBD1, 5 bases. V lost 4 bases and J 9 bases, leaving 17 bases between the germline ends. There are 14 residues in the CDR3. Germline V gene sequence: CDR1 SGHNT, CDR2 YYREEE (reference sequence). CDR3 DNA sequence: TGTGCCAGCAGCCCAAAGCAGGGTCCGGGTGAGCAGTTCTTC. It specifies CASSPKQGPGEQFF. The full variable domain, in which reference TRBV5-4 and TRBJ2-1 provide the parts outside the CDR3, is ETGVTQSPTHLIKTRGQQVTLRCSSQSGHNTVSWYQQALGQGPQFIFQYYREEENGRGNFPPRFSGLQFPNYSSELNVNALELDDSALYLCASSPKQGPGEQFFGPGTRLTVL.

The chain links TRBV7-8 to TRBJ1-4, with D unresolved. The CDR3 is 14 amino acids. Per germline, CDR1 SGHVS and CDR2 FQNEAQ. V was cut by 5 bases and J by 4 bases, with 11 bases left in between. The CDR3 DNA reads TGTGCCAGCAGCGAGTTTACGGTTAATGAAAAACTGTTTTTT. Translated, it gives CASSEFTVNEKLFF.

The DNA for the CDR3 is TGTGCCAGCAGTGGCGACAGACTGAATAGCAATCAGCCCCAGCATTTT. Protein product: CASSGDRLNSNQPQHF. V and J are TRBV28 and TRBJ1-5; D is perhaps TRBD1 (5 bases). The V end lost 5 bases, the J end lost 0 bases, and 14 bases lay between the germline ends. Germline-derived CDR1 and CDR2 are MDHEN and SYDVKM. This CDR3 has 16 amino acids.